This T cell receptor beta chain was captured in a study of radiation and T cells in renal cell carcinoma (dated by TCRdb to about 2020). In terms of the full investigation: The samples were obtained from a clinical trial, where primary renal cell carcinomas were treated with 15 Gy stereotactic body radiation therapy and then removed by nephrectomy 4 weeks afterward. In total, 50 or so samples underwent TCR beta sequencing: some 25 tumors plus 27 peripheral blood samples. In the 40 to 60 samples combined, roughly 4.4 million unique CDR3 nucleotide sequences were found, encoding 3,000,000 or so unique CDR3 amino acid sequences. Results and caveats for the whole study, not just this receptor: Because no pretreatment tumor biopsies were available, whether clonotypes were present in the tumor at baseline could not be determined. Blood repertoire dynamics were not followed beyond 4 weeks after treatment. In blood, the top tumor clonotypes increased from baseline to 2 weeks after radiation and then shrank by 4 weeks, which suggests a temporary expansion of tumor-resident clones. The single-armed trial design could not address effects of radiation dose or scheduling on the TCR repertoire.

CDR1 is given as MGHRA and CDR2 as YSYEKL, both from the germline V gene. The CDR3 starts with the cysteine, ends with the phenylalanine, and has 11 residues. Just the 33-base CDR3 DNA is kept, in frame starting at base 1. The junction carries 8 bases between V and J, which are trimmed by 0 bases and 12 bases respectively. The label giving this sample's time point can be read as: blood 2 weeks post-SBRT. The treatment or condition label here, explained by the study, means: 15 Gy SBRT to primary tumor, nephrectomy 4 weeks later. To follow tumor-enriched clonotypes, serial peripheral blood was collected from radiation-treated patients at baseline and at 2 weeks and 4 weeks after SBRT. All patients had renal cell carcinoma with clear cell pathology. Genomic DNA for TCR sequencing was prepared using the QIAamp DNA Blood Mini Kit (Qiagen). The analyses included only samples that passed all quality control checks.

The immunoSEQ kit was used, according to the manufacturer's recommendations, to generate TCR beta libraries from genomic DNA. For library preparation, a first multiplex PCR was performed with proprietary primers, followed by a second PCR in which unique barcodes were added, and bead cleanups were performed after each round. Each sample batch included a kit-provided positive control reaction and a negative control reaction. The final libraries underwent checking on an Agilent 4200 TapeStation D1000 ScreenTape, volumetric pooling, and quantification by qPCR. Sequencing was performed on an Illumina NextSeq500 using a MidOutput 150-cycle cartridge, with 156 Read1 cycles, 15 Index1 cycles, and the kit custom primers. The pooled library was loaded at approximately 0.97 pM with roughly 19% PhiX control spiked in. The published analysis was carried out like this. Vendor-processed data were analyzed in R, and a clonotype was defined as all T cells sharing the same CDR3 nucleotide sequence. For clone abundance analyses, frequencies were normalized to the 10,000 most abundant clones in each sample. Public T cell clones, which averaged fewer than five per sample, were excluded before analysis. An abundance difference of at least 32-fold between compartments was the criterion for calling clonotypes tumor-enriched or baseline blood-enriched. A beta-binomial differential abundance model was used to identify clonotypes that were expanded or contracted between blood time points. Similarity between tumor and blood repertoires was quantified using the Baroni-Urbani and Buser coefficient, and groups were compared with two-tailed Wilcoxon tests in R. TCRdb obtained this table from immuneACCESS and retained in-frame rearrangements with V and J assigned. These tables miss some clones; where compared with another copy, unresolved V genes account for less than half of the shortfall, and the remainder is unexplained. That table is the source of V, J and clone size, and D and trimming were worked out from the DNA. The sample includes about 130,000 clones, with roughly four fifths observed a single time. About 5.3% of the sample rests with the top ten.

Remarks on this clone: This receptor's antigen is unknown. Qualities for individual bases were not recorded, and no much larger clone is one base off.

This receptor was taken from a middle-aged man with renal cell carcinoma. The source was blood, collected from a patient whose treatment included radiotherapy and nephrectomy. Recombination linked TRBV4-1 to TRBJ1-2; TRBD1 is perhaps the D gene, given 5 matching bases. The DNA sequence reads TGCGCCAGCAGCCAAGACAGGGCCCACACCTTC. Protein translation: CASSQDRAHTF.